This T cell receptor (beta chain) was sequenced in a study of blood T cell repertoires in COVID-19. Study at large: T cells, B-cell-depleted T cells, or PBMCs provided the cDNA or gDNA that served as material.

V was shortened by 1 base and J by 6 bases, with 10 bases between the two germline ends. The CDR3 is 13 residues long. Germline V lookup: CDR1 SGHNT, CDR2 YYREEE (reference sequence). How the authors handled the data: Estimation of nucleated cell counts relied on the amplification of reference gene primers. The data were produced by immunoSEQ multiplex PCR, yet TCRdb's version contains in-frame clones alone and is incomplete. D and trimming come from the DNA, and the V and J calls and clone size come from that table. The table shows 100,000 or so clones, with almost 80% occurring only once. The TCR originated in a man aged 70-80 years with active or convalescent COVID-19. The sequenced material came from peripheral blood. V and J are TRBV5-4 and TRBJ1-2; perhaps TRBD1 as D (6 bases). CDR3 sequence reads: CASSLQGIDGYTF. The CDR3, as DNA: TGTGCCAGCAGCTTGCAGGGGATAGATGGCTACACCTTC.